The 21 T cell receptor beta chains presented below share a single source sample, sequenced in a study of CXCR3-negative and CXCR3-positive naive CD8 T cells. Findings and caveats of the study: When CXCR3-positive naive cells were set against CXCR3-negative naive cells, the former had more hydrophobic TRB CDR3s.

These TCRs are of unknown antigen specificity. The authors prepared UMI-labeled TRB cDNA libraries by 5' RACE. TCRdb re-called the 5' RACE reads and catalogs CDR3 proteins one per entry, DNA excluded. The sample has roughly 130,000 distinct CDR3 sequences. The sample was naive CXCR3+ CD8+ T cells from blood. Subset noted: CD45RO-CCR7+CD27+CD95- naive CD8+ T cells expressing CXCR3 (TNR3+). The receptor source for this set is a human donor in good health. Some clones in this sample may be carry-over from other donors' samples.

The chain is built from TRBV29-1 and TRBJ1-1. The CDR3 loop spans 12 amino acids. CDR1 and CDR2 from the germline V gene are SQVTM and ANQGSEA. CDR3: CSVFGGDTEAFF.

J is TRBJ1-6 and V is TRBV28. The CDR3 consists of 15 residues. Germline lookup yields CDR1 MDHEN and CDR2 SYDVKM. The CDR3 is CASRQLSNLNSPLHF.

This chain joins TRBV12-3 or TRBV12-4 and TRBJ1-4. The CDR3 contains 13 residues. This CDR3 reads CASSRWANEKLFF.

This rearrangement joins TRBV9 to TRBJ2-1; TCRdb reports TRBD1, a call that lacks DNA to check it against. CDR1 is SGDLS, CDR2 YYNGEE, per germline. The CDR3 consists of 16 residues. CDR3 sequence reads: CASSPPGGGLYNEQFF.

The genes are TRBV6-2 or TRBV6-3 and TRBJ1-2. Per the germline V gene, CDR1 is MNHEY and CDR2 is SVGEGT. CDR3 size: 15 residues. The CDR3 reads CASSYSGWTNYGYTF.

J is TRBJ2-7 and V is TRBV7-9; with no DNA, the TCRdb D assignment of TRBD1 cannot be verified. Germline V gene sequence: CDR1 SEHNR, CDR2 FQNEAQ (reference sequence). This CDR3 region has 16 residues. This CDR3 is CASSLEVQGSIYGQYF.

The J gene is TRBJ2-7, the V gene TRBV20-1. The CDR3 is 13 residues long. Germline assignment: CDR1 DFQATT and CDR2 SNEGSKA (reference sequence). CDR3 in amino acids: CSADDDSSYEQYF.

The chain has TRBV29-1 and TRBJ1-4; TCRdb selects TRBD1, and the lack of DNA leaves this call unchecked. This CDR3 comprises 12 residues. Germline V CDR1 and CDR2: SQVTM, ANQGSEA. CDR3 loop: CSVIGAGEKLFF.

The chain has TRBV5-6 and TRBJ1-2; the TCRdb D gene call, TRBD1, has no DNA to confirm it. CDR1 SGHDT and CDR2 YYEEEE come from the germline V gene. The CDR3 extends over 16 amino acids. CDR3 loop: CASSLNQGSANYGYTF.

CDR3 in amino acids: CASSAYPTDTQYF. The chain has TRBV7-3 and TRBJ2-3. The CDR3 sequence is 13 residues long. Germline lookup yields CDR1 SGHTA and CDR2 FQGTGA. The whole variable domain, filled in from reference TRBV7-3 and TRBJ2-3, reads GAGVSQTPSNKVTEKGKYVELRCDPISGHTALYWYRQSLGQGPEFLIYFQGTGAADDSGLPNDRFFAVRPEGSVSTLKIQRTERGDSAVYLCASSAYPTDTQYFGPGTRLTVL.

V is TRBV29-1 and J is TRBJ2-2; TCRdb proposes TRBD2, but this gene call is untestable without DNA. CDR1 is SQVTM, CDR2 ANQGSEA, per germline. CDR3 length: 13 amino acids. CDR3 loop: CSVEISSPGELFF.

V gene TRBV29-1 combines with J gene TRBJ2-7; TCRdb gives TRBD2 as the D gene, but with no DNA this cannot be confirmed. CDR1 SQVTM and CDR2 ANQGSEA come from the germline V gene. This CDR3 comprises 12 residues. The CDR3 region is CSVLADPYEQYF.

J is TRBJ1-5 and V is TRBV27; absent DNA, TCRdb's TRBD1 call cannot be checked. CDR3 length: 17 residues. CDR1 MNHEY and CDR2 SMNVEV come from the germline V gene (reference sequence). The CDR3: CASSLSNTGARNQPQHF.

The CDR3 spells CATTPPGQSSYNEQFF. The chain is built from TRBV15 and TRBJ2-1; the D call of TRBD1 rests on TCRdb alone, since no DNA is present to check it. CDR1 and CDR2 (germline): LNHNV, YYDKDF (reference sequence). The CDR3 consists of 16 residues.

This chain connects TRBV19 to TRBJ2-7; TCRdb's D gene call, TRBD1, goes unchecked for lack of DNA. Germline V gene lookup returns CDR1 LNHDA and CDR2 SQIVND (reference sequence). This CDR3 has 14 amino acids. The CDR3 sequence: CASSIGQASYEQYF.

This chain joins TRBV29-1 and TRBJ2-3; the TCRdb D gene call, TRBD1, has no DNA to confirm it. In germline, CDR1 is SQVTM, CDR2 ANQGSEA. The CDR3 has 11 residues. The CDR3 here is CSASGENTQYF.

This rearrangement joins TRBV7-2 to TRBJ2-7; no DNA is available, so the TRBD1 call from TCRdb remains unchecked. Germline CDR1 SGHTA, CDR2 FQGNSA. This CDR3 is 16 amino acids long. CDR3 sequence: CASSLVVGGGRGEQYF. Full variable domain (rest looked up from reference TRBV7-2 and TRBJ2-7): GAGVSQSPSNKVTEKGKDVELRCDPISGHTALYWYRQSLGQGLEFLIYFQGNSAPDKSGLPSDRFSAERTGGSVSTLTIQRTQQEDSAVYLCASSLVVGGGRGEQYFGPGTRLTVT.

This CDR3 is CASSPGPRGGADEQYF. The V and J genes are TRBV5-1 and TRBJ2-7; the TCRdb D gene call, TRBD1, has no DNA to confirm it. Germline lookup yields CDR1 SGHRS and CDR2 YFSETQ. This CDR3 has 16 residues.

J is TRBJ2-1 and V is TRBV24-1; lacking DNA, the TRBD1 call made by TCRdb goes unchecked. Germline values: CDR1 KGHDR, CDR2 SFDVKD. The CDR3 has 14 residues. CDR3 loop: CATSDLRTAYEQFF.

The chain has TRBV7-9 and TRBJ2-7; TCRdb names TRBD2, which stays unverified in the absence of DNA. CDR1 SEHNR and CDR2 FQNEAQ come from the germline V gene (reference sequence). CDR3 length equals 15 residues. CDR3 protein: CASSFSPGLAFEQYF.

The chain has TRBV10-2 and TRBJ2-1; lacking DNA, the TRBD2 call made by TCRdb goes unchecked. Germline CDR1 and CDR2: WSHSY and SAAADI. The CDR3 covers 13 residues. CDR3 region: CASSDTSSYEQFF.